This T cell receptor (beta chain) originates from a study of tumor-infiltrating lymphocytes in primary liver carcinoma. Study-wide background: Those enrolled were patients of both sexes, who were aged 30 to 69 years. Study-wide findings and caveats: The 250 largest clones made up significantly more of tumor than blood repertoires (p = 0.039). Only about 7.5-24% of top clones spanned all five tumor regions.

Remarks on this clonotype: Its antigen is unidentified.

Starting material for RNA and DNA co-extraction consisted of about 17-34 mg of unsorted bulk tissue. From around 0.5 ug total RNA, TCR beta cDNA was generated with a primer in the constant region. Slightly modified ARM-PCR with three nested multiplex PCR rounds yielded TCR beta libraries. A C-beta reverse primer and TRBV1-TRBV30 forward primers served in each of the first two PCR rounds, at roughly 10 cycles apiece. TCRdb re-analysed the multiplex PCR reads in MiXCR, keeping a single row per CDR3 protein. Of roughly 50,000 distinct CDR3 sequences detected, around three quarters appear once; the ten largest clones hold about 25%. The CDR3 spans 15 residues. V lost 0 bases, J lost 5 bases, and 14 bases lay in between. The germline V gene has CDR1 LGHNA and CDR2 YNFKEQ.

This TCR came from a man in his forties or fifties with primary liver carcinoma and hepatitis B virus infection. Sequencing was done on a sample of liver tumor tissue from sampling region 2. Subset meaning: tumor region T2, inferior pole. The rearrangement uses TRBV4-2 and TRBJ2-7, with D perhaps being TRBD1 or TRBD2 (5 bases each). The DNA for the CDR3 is TGTGCCAGCAGCCAAGATGTCGGGGCCCGGGACGAGCAGTACTTC. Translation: CASSQDVGARDEQYF.